This T cell receptor (beta chain) comes out of a study of a mutant IDH1 vaccine in newly diagnosed glioma. Study-wide context: During weeks 1, 3, 5, 7, 11, 15, 19 and 23, patients received eight vaccinations.

The CDR3 loop spans 15 amino acids. Germline V CDR1 and CDR2: SGHVS, FNYEAQ. Losses at the gene ends were 5 bases for V and 7 bases for J; bases not matched to a gene: 8. As for time point: week 23, last vaccination. Vaccine doses each comprised 300 ug of mutant IDH1 20-mer peptide, with topical imiquimod. TCRdb's copy holds only in-frame clones and misses some; the assay was immunoSEQ multiplex PCR. The sample has 30,000 to 40,000 clones, more than 80% seen once. Worth noting for this clone: Antigen: not known. This same CDR3 is encoded by further DNA sequences in the sample.

Sequencing used PBMCs, obtained from a glioma patient whose treatment included an IDH1 peptide vaccine. This TCR came from a man aged 40-49 years with glioma. The chain links TRBV7-6 to TRBJ1-5; 10 bases are a match to TRBD1. The CDR3 protein is CASSRDRGVSQPQHF. DNA of the CDR3: TGTGCCAGCAGCCGGGACAGGGGAGTGAGCCAGCCCCAGCATTTT.